A selection of T cell receptor beta chains follows, all from one sample in a study of long-term antiretroviral therapy in people with HIV. Produced via immunoSEQ multiplex PCR; TCRdb's table is partial and in-frame only. The sample shows roughly 40,000 clones, about 85% of them seen only once. This specimen was unsorted PBMCs, taken 3.1 years after starting antiretroviral therapy. The origin of the receptors is a woman in her 50s with HIV. The CDR3 runs from the conserved cysteine through the conserved F or W. Each record gives: CDR3 length, clone size, V gene, D gene, J gene, CDR3 protein, CDR3 DNA. The D gene is left open where the match is weak. Not all rows give a size; the values are once, few, many and, for expanded clones, a class.

15,NA,TRBV9,NA,TRBJ2-1,CASSPRFSSYNEQFF,TGTGCCAGCAGCCCCCGTTTCTCCTCCTACAATGAGCAGTTCTTC
13,NA,TRBV5-6,NA,TRBJ1-5,CASSFGGNQPQHF,TGTGCCAGCAGCTTCGGGGGTAATCAGCCCCAGCATTTT
16,NA,TRBV7-3,TRBD2,TRBJ2-1,CASSFSTSGGANEQFF,TGTGCCAGCAGCTTCTCCACTAGCGGGGGGGCGAATGAGCAGTTCTTC
14,NA,TRBV7-9,NA,TRBJ2-1,CASSLAVAGNEQFF,TGTGCCAGCAGCTTAGCTGTCGCGGGCAATGAGCAGTTCTTC
14,NA,TRBV11-2,NA,TRBJ1-6,CASSLVLAGSPLHF,TGTGCCAGCAGCTTAGTGCTTGCGGGGTCACCCCTCCACTTT
13,once,TRBV5-6,NA,TRBJ1-2,CASSFSTGYGYTF,TGTGCCAGCAGCTTTTCTACAGGCTATGGCTACACCTTC
15,once,TRBV11-3,NA,TRBJ2-1,CASSSGVVGYNEQFF,TGTGCCAGCAGCTCAGGGGTCGTTGGATACAATGAGCAGTTCTTC
18,NA,TRBV21-1,NA,TRBJ2-3,CASSTSKETGIFTDTQYF,TGTGCCAGCAGTACAAGCAAAGAGACAGGGATCTTCACAGATACGCAGTATTTT
14,NA,TRBV5-1,NA,TRBJ2-7,CASSPGSVSYEQYF,TGCGCCAGCAGCCCAGGATCAGTTTCCTACGAGCAGTACTTC
13,NA,TRBV6-5,NA,TRBJ2-1,CASSYRGAVEQFF,TGTGCCAGCAGTTACCGAGGGGCGGTTGAGCAGTTCTTC
16,NA,TRBV5-1,NA,TRBJ1-2,CASSLAQSGSGYGYTF,TGCGCCAGCAGCTTGGCCCAGAGCGGATCGGGCTATGGCTACACCTTC
17,NA,TRBV4-2,NA,TRBJ1-6,CASSQDFPVSYNSPLHF,TGTGCCAGCAGCCAAGATTTTCCCGTGTCCTATAATTCACCCCTCCACTTT
13,NA,TRBV18,TRBD2,TRBJ2-7,CASSSGGGYEQYF,TGTGCCAGCTCAAGCGGGGGTGGGTACGAGCAGTACTTC
17,NA,TRBV4-3,TRBD2,TRBJ2-1,CASSQAPGSGINNEQFF,TGCGCCAGCAGCCAAGCCCCTGGGAGCGGGATTAACAATGAGCAGTTCTTC
14,NA,TRBV2,TRBD1,TRBJ2-7,CASRRDRGLDEQYF,TGTGCCAGCAGGAGGGACAGGGGGCTAGACGAGCAGTACTTC
15,NA,TRBV7-2,TRBD1,TRBJ1-6,CASSQRQGEGSPLHF,TGTGCCAGCAGCCAAAGACAGGGGGAAGGTTCACCCCTCCACTTT
15,NA,TRBV29-1,NA,TRBJ2-5,CSVAHRLSLQETQYF,TGCAGCGTCGCGCACAGGCTGAGTTTGCAAGAGACCCAGTACTTC
14,NA,TRBV27,NA,TRBJ1-5,CASSAIRGNQPQHF,TGTGCCAGCAGTGCAATCCGTGGCAATCAGCCCCAGCATTTT
11,few,TRBV7-9,NA,TRBJ2-7,CASSPSGWQYF,TGTGCCAGCAGCCCGTCGGGGTGGCAGTACTTC
14,NA,TRBV10-1,NA,TRBJ2-7,CASSEQAGPYEQYF,TGCGCCAGCAGTGAGCAGGCTGGCCCCTACGAGCAGTACTTC